This TCR beta chain emerged from a study of prognosis after radiotherapy for stage I lung cancer. The blood draw at each of two time points yielded approximately 5.8 milliliters of peripheral blood. Many counts were recorded for this clonotype. The CDR3 is made up of 16 amino acids. V lost 0 bases, J lost 4 bases, and 17 bases lay in between. The germline CDR1 and CDR2 sequences are DFQATT and SNEGSKA (reference sequence). By two-round multiplex PCR, the TCR beta CDR3 was amplified from genomic DNA. First-round PCR amplification was performed with primers specific to each TRBV and TRBJ gene. In TCRdb, the multiplex PCR reads were re-called with MiXCR into one record per CDR3 protein. This sample has approximately 51,000 distinct CDR3 sequences, with 30% to 35% found just once.

The chain is built from TRBV20-1 and TRBJ2-3; maybe TRBD2 (5 bases). This clonotype was obtained from a donor of 50 years or more with non-small cell lung cancer. Sequencing used PBMCs, obtained before or after stereotactic body radiation therapy (not recorded which). The CDR3 here is CSARDPGLRVADTQYF. For the CDR3, the DNA is TGCAGTGCTAGAGATCCTGGGCTGAGGGTCGCAGATACGCAGTATTTT.